The 17 T cell receptor beta chains below come from one sample, sequenced in a study of a mutant IDH1 vaccine in newly diagnosed glioma. Only in-frame clones appear in the TCRdb table, and some are missing; sequencing was by immunoSEQ multiplex PCR. The sample shows tens of thousands of clones, roughly 80% of them seen only once. Time point: week 11, during vaccination. The study gave 300 ug of mutant IDH1 20-mer peptide per vaccine dose, with topical imiquimod. These receptors are not linked to any known antigen. The sequencing here drew on PBMCs, taken from a glioma patient whose treatment included an IDH1 peptide vaccine. These receptors all come from a man aged 45-60 years with glioma.

The gene calls are TRBV9 and TRBJ1-1; D unresolved. The CDR3 sequence is 14 residues long. Germline CDR1 SGDLS, CDR2 YYNGEE. V was cut by 0 bases and J by 5 bases, with 11 bases left in between. The CDR3 spells CASSVDSGFTEAFF. DNA of the CDR3: TGTGCCAGCAGCGTAGACTCGGGCTTTACTGAAGCTTTCTTT.

V usage is TRBV6-1 and J usage is TRBJ1-2; D is possibly TRBD1 (6 bases). This CDR3 contains 15 residues. V dropped 3 bases and J dropped 5 bases, with 16 bases sitting between them. Germline V gives CDR1 MNHNS, CDR2 SASEGT. CDR3 nucleotide sequence: TGTGCCAGCAGTGATCTGGACAGTAGAGGTTATGGCTACACCTTC. Protein sequence: CASSDLDSRGYGYTF.

This clone was observed once. This chain uses TRBV11-2 with TRBJ2-7; 7 nucleotides line up with TRBD1. The CDR3 length is 13 residues. Losses at the gene ends were 1 base for V and 4 bases for J; bases not matched to a gene: 1. The germline gives CDR1 SGHAT, CDR2 FQNNGV. The CDR3 spells CASSLATGYEQYF. The CDR3 nucleotides are TGTGCCAGCAGCTTAGCGACAGGGTACGAGCAGTACTTC.

V is TRBV30 and J is TRBJ2-7; possibly TRBD1 for D (6 bases). The CDR3 sequence is 15 residues long. The V and J ends lost 1 base and 0 bases respectively, with 13 bases between them. From germline, CDR1 is GTSNPN and CDR2 SVGIG (reference sequence). CDR3 amino acids: CAWSGFHRDSYEQYF. The CDR3 coding sequence is TGTGCCTGGAGTGGTTTTCACAGGGACTCCTACGAGCAGTACTTC. Filled out from reference TRBV30 and TRBJ2-7, the complete variable domain reads SQTIHQWPATLVQPVGSPLSLECTVEGTSNPNLYWYRQAAGRGLQLLFYSVGIGQISSEVPQNLSASRPQDRQFILSSKKLLLSDSGFYLCAWSGFHRDSYEQYFGPGTRLTVT.

J is TRBJ1-1 and V is TRBV5-6; no reliable D call. The V end was cut by 4 bases, the J end by 2 bases, with 12 bases between. Germline V lookup: CDR1 SGHDT, CDR2 YYEEEE. CDR3 length: 14 residues. Here the CDR3 reads CASSDSRANTEAFF. CDR3 nucleotide sequence: TGTGCCAGCAGCGACTCGCGGGCCAACACTGAAGCTTTCTTT.

This chain links TRBV2 with TRBJ1-2; unclear D gene. CDR3 length: 13 amino acids. Germline values: CDR1 SNHLY, CDR2 FYNNEI. V was clipped by 8 bases and J by 0 bases, with 10 bases between them. The CDR3 here is CASGRISNYGYTF. The DNA for the CDR3 is TGTGCCAGCGGACGAATCTCTAACTATGGCTACACCTTC.

V is TRBV5-4 and J is TRBJ2-3, with D possibly TRBD2 on 6 matching bases. Germline loops: CDR1 SGHNT, CDR2 YYREEE (reference sequence). This CDR3 region has 13 residues. V was cut by 5 bases and J by 8 bases, with 15 bases left in between. In DNA form, the CDR3 reads TGTGCCAGCAGGCCTGGAGGGACGGGTACGCAGTATTTT. Protein: CASRPGGTGTQYF.

This clone was observed a few times. This chain uses TRBV27 with TRBJ1-5, with TRBD1 matching 8 bases. This CDR3 region has 15 residues. Germline trimming cut 3 bases from V and 4 bases from J; bases unmatched to any gene: 5. CDR1 is MNHEY and CDR2 is SMNVEV in the germline V gene (reference sequence). The CDR3 sequence is CASSFRTGSNQPQHF. CDR3 coding DNA: TGTGCCAGCAGTTTCCGGACAGGGTCTAATCAGCCCCAGCATTTT.

This clone was counted a single time. The V call is TRBV9, the J call TRBJ2-5; the D gene is possibly TRBD1 (6 bases). There are 14 residues in the CDR3. Trimming left V 4 bases short and J 2 bases short, with 12 bases between. CDR1 is SGDLS and CDR2 is YYNGEE in the germline V gene. CDR3 residues: CASSTQGKQETQYF. DNA of the CDR3: TGTGCCAGCAGCACACAGGGAAAACAAGAGACCCAGTACTTC. The whole variable domain, filled in from reference TRBV9 and TRBJ2-5, reads DSGVTQTPKHLITATGQRVTLRCSPRSGDLSVYWYQQSLDQGLQFLIQYYNGEERAKGNILERFSAQQFPDLHSELNLSSLELGDSALYFCASSTQGKQETQYFGPGTRLLVL.

This sequence joins TRBV7-9 and TRBJ1-5; TRBD1 is a possible D gene (6 bases). Germline V gene data show CDR1 as SEHNR and CDR2 as FQNEAQ (reference sequence). The CDR3 is 13 residues long. Trimming took off 1 base at V and 5 bases at J, with 6 bases between the two ends. The CDR3 coding sequence is TGTGCCAGCAGCTTAGAGGGGGATCAGCCCCAGCATTTT. Its protein is CASSLEGDQPQHF.

This sequence joins TRBV4-1 and TRBJ1-1; D is uncertain. The CDR3 runs 16 residues. Germline-derived CDR1 and CDR2 are MGHRA and YSYEKL. V lost 4 bases to trimming and J lost 1 base, with 16 bases between them. This chain's CDR3 is CASSPGQGPGNTEAFF. In nucleotides, the CDR3 is TGCGCCAGCAGCCCCGGCCAAGGTCCAGGGAACACTGAAGCTTTCTTT.

V usage is TRBV18 and J usage is TRBJ1-1, with D unresolved. This CDR3 spans 12 amino acids. The V gene's germline CDR1 is KGHSH and CDR2 LQKENI. The ends were cut back, 5 bases at V and 5 bases at J, with 9 bases in the middle. The CDR3 protein is CASSGGGTEAFF. CDR3 sequence (DNA): TGTGCCAGCTCAGGCGGTGGAACTGAAGCTTTCTTT.

The CDR3 reads CSVEGGGAVADTQYF. CDR3 coding DNA: TGCAGCGTTGAAGGTGGGGGGGCTGTGGCAGATACGCAGTATTTT. The V and J genes are TRBV29-1 and TRBJ2-3, with D perhaps matching TRBD2 (7 bases). CDR3 length: 15 residues. Germline CDR1 and CDR2: SQVTM and ANQGSEA. Trimming shortened V by 1 base and J by 4 bases, and 15 bases separated the two germline ends.

Only one count was recorded for this clone. This chain connects TRBV6-1 to TRBJ2-7; the D gene is possibly TRBD1 (5 bases). Per germline, CDR1 MNHNS and CDR2 SASEGT. The CDR3 covers 16 residues. V lost 4 bases and J 1 base, leaving 17 bases between the germline ends. The CDR3 loop reads CASSVEWGRGSYEQYF. CDR3 coding DNA: TGTGCCAGCAGTGTAGAGTGGGGCCGAGGATCCTACGAGCAGTACTTC.

The rearrangement joins TRBV11-3 to TRBJ2-3; a possible D gene is TRBD2 (5 bases). CDR1 and CDR2 (germline): SGHNT, YENEEA. V dropped 3 bases and J dropped 1 base, with 11 bases sitting between them. This CDR3 contains 15 residues. CDR3 DNA sequence: TGTGCCAGCAGCTTCGGGGTGGGAGGCACAGATACGCAGTATTTT. Its translation: CASSFGVGGTDTQYF.

The gene calls are TRBV7-9 and TRBJ1-1; D unclear. Germline V gene lookup returns CDR1 SEHNR and CDR2 FQNEAQ (reference sequence). The germline V and J ends were trimmed by 1 base and 3 bases, with 12 bases remaining between them. The CDR3 has 15 amino acids. CDR3 in DNA: TGTGCCAGCAGCTTAGTTCGTCAAGGTTACACTGAAGCTTTCTTT. This sequence encodes CASSLVRQGYTEAFF. Supplemented by reference TRBV7-9 and TRBJ1-1, the full variable domain reads DTGVSQNPRHKITKRGQNVTFRCDPISEHNRLYWYRQTLGQGPEFLTYFQNEAQLEKSRLLSDRFSAERPKGSFSTLEIQRTEQGDSAMYLCASSLVRQGYTEAFFGQGTRLTVV.

The chain links TRBV6-6 to TRBJ1-4; no clear D. Deletions cut 8 bases from V and 6 bases from J, with 10 bases between. CDR1 and CDR2 (germline): MNHNY, SVGAGI (reference sequence). This CDR3 comprises 12 residues. For the CDR3, the DNA is TGTGCCAGCTCCCCCGGTGATGAAAAACTGTTTTTT. Amino acids: CASSPGDEKLFF.